One sample yielded the 20 T cell receptor beta chains listed below, sequenced in a study of CD8 T cells in ankylosing spondylitis. Study outcomes and limitations: Within ankylosing spondylitis blood, a TCR beta motif made up of roughly eight highly homologous variants appeared to be characteristic.

TCRdb recomputed calls from the 5' RACE reads with MiXCR, one row per CDR3 protein. The sample holds 200,000 to 250,000 distinct CDR3 sequences, around 17% seen once. Their cognate antigens are unknown. Sequencing was carried out using blood, either unsorted or a sorted T cell fraction (not recorded which). The receptors originated from a male donor with ankylosing spondylitis.

This chain joins TRBV7-2 and TRBJ2-1; TRBD2 is a possible D gene (5 bases). Trimming took 7 bases from V and 0 from J, leaving 13 bases between them. CDR1 and CDR2 (germline): SGHTA, FQGNSA. The CDR3 totals 15 residues. The CDR3 loop reads CASTLTGSSYNEQFF. The CDR3 DNA is TGTGCCAGCACCCTAACTGGGAGCTCCTACAATGAGCAGTTCTTC.

In its sample, this clonotype was seen many times. The V gene is TRBV24-1, the J gene TRBJ2-3; tentative D call: TRBD1 (5 bases). V lost 5 bases to trimming and J lost 1 base, with 15 bases between them. There are 16 residues in the CDR3. Germline values: CDR1 KGHDR, CDR2 SFDVKD. The CDR3 protein is CATSALGAGGTDTQYF. The CDR3 DNA is TGTGCCACCAGTGCATTAGGGGCTGGGGGCACAGATACGCAGTATTTT.

This clonotype has a handful of counts. The J gene is TRBJ1-1, the V gene TRBV27; D is uncertain. The CDR3 totals 13 residues. CDR1 is MNHEY, CDR2 SMNVEV, per germline (reference sequence). Deletions cut 5 bases from V and 6 bases from J, with 13 bases between. The CDR3 loop is CASSPSDGSEAFF. The CDR3 nucleotides read TGTGCCAGCAGTCCTTCGGACGGCTCTGAAGCTTTCTTT.

The table lists this clonotype with many counts. The chain carries TRBV12-3 or TRBV12-4 and TRBJ2-1, with 8 bases fitting TRBD2. The CDR3 runs 16 residues. Germline trimming cut 6 bases from V and 2 bases from J; bases unmatched to any gene: 9. The CDR3 region is CASRQVAGNTYNEQFF. CDR3 nucleotides: TGTGCCAGCAGGCAAGTAGCGGGGAACACCTACAATGAGCAGTTCTTC.

The sample holds a few counts of this clonotype. CDR3 residues: CASTGTYEQYF. DNA of the CDR3: TGTGCCAGCACGGGGACCTACGAGCAGTACTTC. The V gene is TRBV6-2 or TRBV6-3, the J gene TRBJ2-7; tentative D call: TRBD2 (5 bases). This CDR3 has 11 residues. The ends were cut back, 7 bases at V and 2 bases at J, with 6 bases in the middle. Germline lookup yields CDR1 MNHEY and CDR2 SVGEGT.

The rearrangement links TRBV19 to TRBJ2-5; TRBD1 agrees at 7 bases. CDR3 length: 15 residues. The V gene's germline CDR1 is LNHDA and CDR2 SQIVND (reference sequence). V shed 4 bases, J shed 2 bases, and the junction held 7 bases outside the gene matches. This chain's CDR3 is CASSRMPGQQETQYF. CDR3 in DNA: TGTGCCAGTAGTAGGATGCCGGGACAGCAAGAGACCCAGTACTTC.

The chain combines TRBV7-2 with TRBJ1-1; possibly TRBD1 for D (5 bases). The CDR3 has 15 residues. V lost 0 bases and J lost 1, with 9 bases in between. CDR1 and CDR2 from the germline V gene are SGHTA and FQGNSA. CDR3 nucleotide sequence: TGTGCCAGCAGCTTAGCCGGGACGGGGAACACTGAAGCTTTCTTT. This sequence encodes CASSLAGTGNTEAFF. Using reference TRBV7-2 and TRBJ1-1 for the parts outside the CDR3, the full variable domain is GAGVSQSPSNKVTEKGKDVELRCDPISGHTALYWYRQSLGQGLEFLIYFQGNSAPDKSGLPSDRFSAERTGGSVSTLTIQRTQQEDSAVYLCASSLAGTGNTEAFFGQGTRLTVV.

This clonotype was observed a few times. This rearrangement joins TRBV29-1 to TRBJ1-1; D is ambiguous. CDR1 is SQVTM and CDR2 is ANQGSEA in the germline V gene. Deletions cut 4 bases from V and 11 bases from J, with 11 bases between. This CDR3 region has 10 residues. This CDR3 is CSVADPRAFF. The CDR3 DNA reads as TGCAGCGTTGCTGACCCCAGGGCTTTCTTT.

The sample holds a few counts of this clonotype. The chain combines TRBV9 with TRBJ2-7; 7 positions match TRBD2. The CDR3 has 14 amino acids. CDR1 and CDR2 from the germline V gene are SGDLS and YYNGEE. The J segment lost 0 bases and the V segment lost 3 bases, leaving 3 bases of the junction unmatched. DNA for the CDR3: TGTGCCAGCAGCGCCGGGGGGAGCTCCTACGAGCAGTACTTC. Protein: CASSAGGSSYEQYF.

V usage is TRBV10-2 and J usage is TRBJ2-1; no definite D call. Looked up from germline, CDR1 is WSHSY and CDR2 is SAAADI. Deletions cut 2 bases from V and 7 bases from J, with 9 bases between. The CDR3 has 13 amino acids. CDR3 in amino acids: CASSEIPGNEQFF. CDR3 nucleotide sequence: TGCGCCAGCAGTGAGATCCCTGGGAATGAGCAGTTCTTC.

This clonotype was recorded a few times. V is TRBV12-3 or TRBV12-4 and J is TRBJ1-1; D gene ambiguous. The CDR3 contains 12 residues. The germline V and J ends were trimmed by 7 bases and 4 bases, with 10 bases remaining between them. The CDR3 is CASTTSTTEAFF. The CDR3 nucleotides are TGTGCCAGCACCACTTCAACCACTGAAGCTTTCTTT.

This clonotype was seen many times. This sequence joins TRBV7-3 and TRBJ2-7, with unresolved D. This CDR3 has 14 residues. Trimming took off 2 bases at V and 2 bases at J, with 10 bases between the two ends. From germline, CDR1 is SGHTA and CDR2 FQGTGA. CDR3: CASSLGTSPYEQYF. Written as DNA, the CDR3 is TGTGCCAGCAGCTTAGGTACTTCACCCTACGAGCAGTACTTC.

The V gene is TRBV29-1, the J gene TRBJ2-1; 14 bases are a match to TRBD2. The CDR3 covers 18 residues. Germline trimming cut 1 base from V and 0 bases from J; bases unmatched to any gene: 5. CDR1 and CDR2 (germline): SQVTM, ANQGSEA. The CDR3 sequence is CSVEGTSGRPSSYNEQFF. The CDR3 coding sequence is TGCAGCGTTGAAGGGACTAGCGGGAGGCCAAGCTCCTACAATGAGCAGTTCTTC.

This clonotype was counted many times. The genes are TRBV15 and TRBJ1-2, with 10 bases that match TRBD1. Trimming at V came to 0 bases and at J to 8 bases, leaving 9 bases not matched to a gene. Germline-derived CDR1 and CDR2 are LNHNV and YYDKDF (reference sequence). This CDR3 contains 16 residues. The CDR3: CATSRDSGQGFWGYTF. The DNA for the CDR3 is TGTGCCACCAGCAGAGATTCGGGACAGGGGTTCTGGGGCTACACCTTC.

The sample holds many counts of this clonotype. The chain is built from TRBV29-1 and TRBJ2-1; TRBD1 or TRBD2 may be the D gene (5 bases each). Germline V gives CDR1 SQVTM, CDR2 ANQGSEA. V lost 7 bases and J lost 8, with 9 bases in between. The CDR3 consists of 10 residues. CDR3 in DNA: TGCAGCGGGGGGTTCGATGAGCAGTTCTTC. This translates into CSGGFDEQFF.

A few counts support this clonotype. This rearrangement joins TRBV12-3 or TRBV12-4 to TRBJ2-7; D remains ambiguous. The CDR3 loop spans 12 amino acids. V was cut by 3 bases and J by 4 bases, with 7 bases left in between. The CDR3 region is CASSFSVYEQYF. The CDR3 coding sequence is TGTGCCAGCAGTTTTAGTGTTTACGAGCAGTACTTC.

This clonotype was picked up a small number of times. The chain has TRBV4-1 and TRBJ1-6; maybe TRBD1 (6 bases). Germline values: CDR1 MGHRA, CDR2 YSYEKL. The CDR3 extends over 18 amino acids. The V end was cut by 0 bases, the J end by 0 bases, with 12 bases between. In nucleotides, the CDR3 is TGCGCCAGCAGCCAAGATGGGACACTACTCTCCTATAATTCACCCCTCCACTTT. It codes for CASSQDGTLLSYNSPLHF.

In DNA form, the CDR3 reads TGTGCCAGCAGCGCCACTAGCGGGGGGGTCCAAGAGACCCAGTACTTC. It encodes CASSATSGGVQETQYF. The chain recombines TRBV7-9 with TRBJ2-5, with 13 bases lining up with TRBD2. J gave up 1 base and V 5 bases, and 4 bases lay outside the gene matches. The germline CDR1 and CDR2 sequences are SEHNR and FQNEAQ (reference sequence). CDR3 size: 16 residues.

This clonotype was seen at least ten times. V gene TRBV15 combines with J gene TRBJ2-7, with 9 bases matching TRBD1. J gave up 2 bases and V 4 bases, and 6 bases lay outside the gene matches. The CDR3 totals 15 residues. In germline, CDR1 is LNHNV, CDR2 YYDKDF (reference sequence). Here the CDR3 reads CATSNRGPHPYEQYF. In nucleotides, the CDR3 is TGTGCCACCAGCAACAGGGGGCCTCATCCCTACGAGCAGTACTTC. Drawing the rest from reference TRBV15 and TRBJ2-7, the complete variable domain is DAMVIQNPRYQVTQFGKPVTLSCSQTLNHNVMYWYQQKSSQAPKLLFHYYDKDFNNEADTPDNFQSRRPNTSFCFLDIRSPGLGDTAMYLCATSNRGPHPYEQYFGPGTRLTVT.

The gene calls are TRBV4-1 and TRBJ2-1, with D possibly TRBD2 on 5 matching bases. Trimming took 5 bases from V and 6 from J, leaving 14 bases between them. This CDR3 contains 14 residues. Germline V CDR1 and CDR2: MGHRA, YSYEKL. The CDR3: CASSSRGSSNEQFF. The DNA of the CDR3 is TGCGCCAGCAGCTCCCGGGGTAGCAGCAATGAGCAGTTCTTC.